Listed here are 2 T cell receptor beta chains from one sample, sequenced in a study of blood T cell repertoires in COVID-19. The repertoire was sequenced with immunoSEQ multiplex PCR; TCRdb's copy has only in-frame clones and lacks some. This repertoire shows 300,000 to 400,000 clones, 88% found once; its top ten account for approximately 1%. Sequencing was done on a sample of PBMCs or T cells enriched from blood (not recorded which). Every receptor here comes from a woman under 40 with acute COVID-19.

This sequence joins TRBV20-1 and TRBJ2-7; D perhaps matches TRBD1 (6 bases). V was shortened by 3 bases and J by 6 bases, with 18 bases between the two germline ends. CDR3 length equals 14 residues. CDR1 is DFQATT and CDR2 is SNEGSKA in the germline V gene (reference sequence). The CDR3 is CSASRDTTRGEQYF. The CDR3 bases are TGCAGTGCTAGTAGGGACACTACAAGGGGCGAGCAGTACTTC.

Concerning this clone: Other DNA sequences of this sample code for an identical CDR3. The J gene is TRBJ2-7, the V gene TRBV2; 7 positions agree with TRBD1. V lost 5 bases and J lost 3; bases outside the gene matches: 1. This CDR3 is 12 amino acids long. Germline V gene data show CDR1 as SNHLY and CDR2 as FYNNEI. The CDR3 region has the DNA TGTGCCAGCAGTCCAGGGGGCTACGAGCAGTACTTC. Translated, it gives CASSPGGYEQYF.